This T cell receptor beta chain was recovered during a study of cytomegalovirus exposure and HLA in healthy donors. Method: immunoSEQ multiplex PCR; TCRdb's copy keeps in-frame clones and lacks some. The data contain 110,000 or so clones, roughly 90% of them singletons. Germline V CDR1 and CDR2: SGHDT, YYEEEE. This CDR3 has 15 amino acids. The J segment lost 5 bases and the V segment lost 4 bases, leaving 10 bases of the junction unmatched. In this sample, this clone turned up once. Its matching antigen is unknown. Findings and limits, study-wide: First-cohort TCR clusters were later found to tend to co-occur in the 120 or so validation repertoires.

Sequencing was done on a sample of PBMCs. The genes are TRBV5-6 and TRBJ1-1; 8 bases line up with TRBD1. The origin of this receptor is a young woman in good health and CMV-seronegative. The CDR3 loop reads CASSLDGQGWTEAFF. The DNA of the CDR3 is TGTGCCAGCAGCCTCGATGGACAGGGTTGGACTGAAGCTTTCTTT.